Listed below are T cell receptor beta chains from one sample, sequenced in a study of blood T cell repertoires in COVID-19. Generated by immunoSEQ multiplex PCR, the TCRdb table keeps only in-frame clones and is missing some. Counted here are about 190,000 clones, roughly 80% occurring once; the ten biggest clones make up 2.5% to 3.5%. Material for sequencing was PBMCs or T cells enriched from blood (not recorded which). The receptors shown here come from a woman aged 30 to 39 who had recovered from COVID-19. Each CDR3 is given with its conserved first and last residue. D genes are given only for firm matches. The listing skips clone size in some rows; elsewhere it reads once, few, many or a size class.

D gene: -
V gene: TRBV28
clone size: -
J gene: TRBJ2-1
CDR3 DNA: TGTGCCAGCAGCCCGGACAGAAATGAGCAGTTCTTC
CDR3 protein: CASSPDRNEQFF

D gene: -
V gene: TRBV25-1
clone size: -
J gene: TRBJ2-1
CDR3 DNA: TGTGCCAGCCAATTCCTAATTGGCAATGAGCAGTTCTTC
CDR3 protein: CASQFLIGNEQFF

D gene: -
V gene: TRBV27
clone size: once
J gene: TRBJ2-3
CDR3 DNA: TGTGCCAGCAACGAGGCCAACCCTAGCACAGATACGCAGTATTTT
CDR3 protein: CASNEANPSTDTQYF

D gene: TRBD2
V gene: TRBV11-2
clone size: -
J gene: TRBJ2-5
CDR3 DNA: TGTGCCAGCAGCTTAGTCGCGGGGGGGCCGGAGACCCAGTACTTC
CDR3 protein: CASSLVAGGPETQYF

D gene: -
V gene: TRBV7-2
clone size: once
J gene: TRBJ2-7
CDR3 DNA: TGTGCCAGCAGCCTCTCGTCCTACGAGCAGTACTTC
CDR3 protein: CASSLSSYEQYF

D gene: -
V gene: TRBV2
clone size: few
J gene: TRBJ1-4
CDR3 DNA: TGTGCCAGCAGTCCTTTACAGCCGAATGAAAAACTGTTTTTT
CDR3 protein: CASSPLQPNEKLFF

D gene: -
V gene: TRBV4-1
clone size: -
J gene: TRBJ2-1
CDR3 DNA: TGCGCCAGCAGCCAAGATTGGGGGACGGGACATAAAAATGAGCAGTTCTTC
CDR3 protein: CASSQDWGTGHKNEQFF

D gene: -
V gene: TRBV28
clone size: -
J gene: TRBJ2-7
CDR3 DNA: TGTGCCAGCAGCCTCCGTACGGACGAGCAGTACTTC
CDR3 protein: CASSLRTDEQYF

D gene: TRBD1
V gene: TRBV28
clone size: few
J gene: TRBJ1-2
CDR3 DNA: TGTGCCAGCAGTTTACTGACAGGGATTACCGGCTATGGCTACACCTTC
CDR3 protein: CASSLLTGITGYGYTF

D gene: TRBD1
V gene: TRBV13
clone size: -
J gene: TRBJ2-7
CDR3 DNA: TGTGCCAGCAGATTTCCCCCCGGGACAGGGTCTGCCGAGCAGTACTTC
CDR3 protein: CASRFPPGTGSAEQYF

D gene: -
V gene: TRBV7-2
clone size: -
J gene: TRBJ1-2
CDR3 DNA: TGTGCCAGCAGCTTAGAGGAGTACGGCTACACCTTC
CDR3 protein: CASSLEEYGYTF

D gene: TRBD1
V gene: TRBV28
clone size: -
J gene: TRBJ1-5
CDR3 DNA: TGTGCCAGCAGTCCGACAGGGGGAAGCAATCAGCCCCAGCATTTT
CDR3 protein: CASSPTGGSNQPQHF

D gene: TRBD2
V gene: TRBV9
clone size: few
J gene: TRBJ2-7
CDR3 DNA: TGTGCCAGCAGCCCCCGAGGTAGCGGGAGCGCCTACGAGCAGTACTTC
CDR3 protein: CASSPRGSGSAYEQYF

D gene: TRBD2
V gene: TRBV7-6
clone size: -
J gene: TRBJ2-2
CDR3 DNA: TGTGCCAGCAGCTTAGCGCCGGGAGGGTCCACCGGGGAGCTGTTTTTT
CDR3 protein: CASSLAPGGSTGELFF

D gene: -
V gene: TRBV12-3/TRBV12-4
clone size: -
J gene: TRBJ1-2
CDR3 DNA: TGTGCCAGCAGTAAGCAGGGTTATGGCTACACCTTC
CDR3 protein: CASSKQGYGYTF

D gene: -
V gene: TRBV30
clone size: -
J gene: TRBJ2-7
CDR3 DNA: TGTGCCTGGAAGTGGAGGAGCTACGAGCAGTACTTC
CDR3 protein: CAWKWRSYEQYF

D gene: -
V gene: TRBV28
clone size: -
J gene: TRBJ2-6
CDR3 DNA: TGTGCCAGCACCTTGTGGGCAGGGATGAGCTCTGGGGCCAACGTCCTGACTTTC
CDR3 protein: CASTLWAGMSSGANVLTF

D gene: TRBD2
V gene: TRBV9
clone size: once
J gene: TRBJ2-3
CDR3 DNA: TGTGCCAGCAGCGTAGTGAGCCAGCGGGGGGGAACAGATACGCAGTATTTT
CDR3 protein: CASSVVSQRGGTDTQYF

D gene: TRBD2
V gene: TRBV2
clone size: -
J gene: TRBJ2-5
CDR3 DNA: TGTGCCAGCAGGCGGCTAGCGGGAGTTGAGACCCAGTACTTC
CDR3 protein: CASRRLAGVETQYF

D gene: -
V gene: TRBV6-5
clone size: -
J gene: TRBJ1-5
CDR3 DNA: TGTGCCAGCAGTTATGGAGGGGATGGAAATCAGCCCCAGCATTTT
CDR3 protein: CASSYGGDGNQPQHF